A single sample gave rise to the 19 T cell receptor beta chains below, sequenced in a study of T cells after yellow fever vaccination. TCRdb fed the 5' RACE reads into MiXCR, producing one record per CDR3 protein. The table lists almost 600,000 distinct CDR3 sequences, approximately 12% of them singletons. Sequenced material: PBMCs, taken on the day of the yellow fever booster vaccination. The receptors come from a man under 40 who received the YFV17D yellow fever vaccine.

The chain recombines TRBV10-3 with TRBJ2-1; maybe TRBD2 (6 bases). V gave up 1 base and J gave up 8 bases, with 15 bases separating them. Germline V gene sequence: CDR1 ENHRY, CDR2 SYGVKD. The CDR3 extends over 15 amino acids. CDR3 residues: CAISEWKTRDDEQFF. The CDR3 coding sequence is TGTGCCATCAGTGAGTGGAAGACTAGGGATGATGAGCAGTTCTTC.

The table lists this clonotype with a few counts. The DNA of the CDR3 is TGTGCCAGCAGTTACGCCGCGACCCTGTACGAGCAGTACTTC. Its translation is CASSYAATLYEQYF. V gene TRBV6-5 combines with J gene TRBJ2-7; D gene uncertain. V lost 2 bases, J lost 4 bases, and 12 bases lay in between. From germline, CDR1 is MNHEY and CDR2 SVGAGI. The CDR3 length is 14 residues.

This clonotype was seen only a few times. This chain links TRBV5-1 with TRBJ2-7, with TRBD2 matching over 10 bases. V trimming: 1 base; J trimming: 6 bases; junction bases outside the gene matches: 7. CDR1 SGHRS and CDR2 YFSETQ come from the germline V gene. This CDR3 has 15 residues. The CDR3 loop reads CASSLSAGGPFEQYF. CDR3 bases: TGCGCCAGCAGCTTGTCAGCGGGAGGGCCGTTCGAGCAGTACTTC.

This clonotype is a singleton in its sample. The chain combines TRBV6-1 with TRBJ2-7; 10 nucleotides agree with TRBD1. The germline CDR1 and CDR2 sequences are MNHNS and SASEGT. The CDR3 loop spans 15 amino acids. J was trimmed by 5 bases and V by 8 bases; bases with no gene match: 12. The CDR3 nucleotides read TGTGCCAGCGAAAGTGTGGGACAGGGGTCCGACGAGCAGTACTTC. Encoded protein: CASESVGQGSDEQYF.

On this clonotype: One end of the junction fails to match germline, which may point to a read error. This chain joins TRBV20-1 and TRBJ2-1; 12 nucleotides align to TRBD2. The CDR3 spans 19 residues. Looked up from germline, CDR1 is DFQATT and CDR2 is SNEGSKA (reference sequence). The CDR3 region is CCARPTSGSHSVGFGEQFF. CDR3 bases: TGCTGTGCTAGACCGACTAGCGGGAGTCATAGTGTTGGGTTCGGTGAGCAGTTCTTC.

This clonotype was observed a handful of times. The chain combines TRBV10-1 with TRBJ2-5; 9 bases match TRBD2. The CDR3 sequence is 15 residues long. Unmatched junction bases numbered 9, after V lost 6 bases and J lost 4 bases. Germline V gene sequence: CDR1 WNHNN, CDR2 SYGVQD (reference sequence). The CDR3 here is CASSYGTSPGETQYF. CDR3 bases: TGCGCCAGCAGCTACGGGACTAGCCCTGGAGAGACCCAGTACTTC.

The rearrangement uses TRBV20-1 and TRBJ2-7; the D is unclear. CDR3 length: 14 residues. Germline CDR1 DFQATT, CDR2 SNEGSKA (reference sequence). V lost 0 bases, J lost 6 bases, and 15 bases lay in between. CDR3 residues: CSARDQWLQREQYF. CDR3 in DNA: TGCAGTGCTAGAGACCAGTGGCTCCAACGCGAGCAGTACTTC.

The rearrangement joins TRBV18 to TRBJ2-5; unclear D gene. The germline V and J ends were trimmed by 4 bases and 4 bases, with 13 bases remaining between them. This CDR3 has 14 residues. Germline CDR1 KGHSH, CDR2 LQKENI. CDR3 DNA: TGTGCCAGCTCACGAGACGATGATAGAGAGACCCAGTACTTC. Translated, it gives CASSRDDDRETQYF.

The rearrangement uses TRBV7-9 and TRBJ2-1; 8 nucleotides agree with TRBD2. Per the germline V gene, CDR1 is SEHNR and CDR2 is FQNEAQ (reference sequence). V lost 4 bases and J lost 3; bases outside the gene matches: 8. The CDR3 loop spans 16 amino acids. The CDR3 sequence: CASSSIAGSFYNEQFF. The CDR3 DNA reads TGTGCCAGCAGCTCTATAGCGGGATCGTTCTACAATGAGCAGTTCTTC.

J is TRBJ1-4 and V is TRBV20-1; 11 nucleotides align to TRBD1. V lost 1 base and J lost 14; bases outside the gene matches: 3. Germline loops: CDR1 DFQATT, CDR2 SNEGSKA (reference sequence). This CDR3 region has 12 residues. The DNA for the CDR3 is TGCAGTGCTAGAGGGGACAGGGGGTTTCTGTTTTTT. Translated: CSARGDRGFLFF.

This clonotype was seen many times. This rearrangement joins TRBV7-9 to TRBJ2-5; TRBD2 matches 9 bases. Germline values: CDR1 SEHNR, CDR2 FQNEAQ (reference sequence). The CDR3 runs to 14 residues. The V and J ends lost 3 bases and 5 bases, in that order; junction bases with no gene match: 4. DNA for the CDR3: TGTGCCAGCAGCTTTAGCGGGAGTGGGGAGACCCAGTACTTC. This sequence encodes CASSFSGSGETQYF. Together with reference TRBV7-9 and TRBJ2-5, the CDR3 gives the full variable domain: DTGVSQNPRHKITKRGQNVTFRCDPISEHNRLYWYRQTLGQGPEFLTYFQNEAQLEKSRLLSDRFSAERPKGSFSTLEIQRTEQGDSAMYLCASSFSGSGETQYFGPGTRLLVL.

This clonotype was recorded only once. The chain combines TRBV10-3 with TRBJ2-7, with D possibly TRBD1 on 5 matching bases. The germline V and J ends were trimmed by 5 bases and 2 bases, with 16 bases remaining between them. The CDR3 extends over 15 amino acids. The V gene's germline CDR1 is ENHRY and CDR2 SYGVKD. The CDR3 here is CAISPYLDRAYEQYF. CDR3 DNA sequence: TGTGCCATCAGTCCCTACTTAGACAGAGCCTACGAGCAGTACTTC.

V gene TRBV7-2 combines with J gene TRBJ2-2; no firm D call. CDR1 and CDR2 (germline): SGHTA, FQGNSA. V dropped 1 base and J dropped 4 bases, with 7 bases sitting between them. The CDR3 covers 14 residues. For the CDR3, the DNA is TGTGCCAGCAGCTTAGAGCCCATCACCGGGGAGCTGTTTTTT. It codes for CASSLEPITGELFF.

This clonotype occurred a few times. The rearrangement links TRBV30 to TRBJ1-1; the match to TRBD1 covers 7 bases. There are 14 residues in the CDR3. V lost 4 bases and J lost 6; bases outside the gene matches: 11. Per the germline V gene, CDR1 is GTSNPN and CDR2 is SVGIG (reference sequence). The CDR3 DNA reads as TGTGCCTGGACCACCGGACAGGCCGGGTCTGAAGCTTTCTTT. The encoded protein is CAWTTGQAGSEAFF. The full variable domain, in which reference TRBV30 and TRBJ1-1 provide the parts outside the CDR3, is SQTIHQWPATLVQPVGSPLSLECTVEGTSNPNLYWYRQAAGRGLQLLFYSVGIGQISSEVPQNLSASRPQDRQFILSSKKLLLSDSGFYLCAWTTGQAGSEAFFGQGTRLTVV.

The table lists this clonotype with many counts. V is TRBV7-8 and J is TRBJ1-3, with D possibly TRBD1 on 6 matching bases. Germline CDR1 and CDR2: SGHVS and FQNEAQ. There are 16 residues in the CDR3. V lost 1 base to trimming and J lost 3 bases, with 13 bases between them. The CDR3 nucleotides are TGTGCCAGCAGCTTAGTGGCGGGGGCGGGTGGAAACACCATATATTTT. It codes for CASSLVAGAGGNTIYF.

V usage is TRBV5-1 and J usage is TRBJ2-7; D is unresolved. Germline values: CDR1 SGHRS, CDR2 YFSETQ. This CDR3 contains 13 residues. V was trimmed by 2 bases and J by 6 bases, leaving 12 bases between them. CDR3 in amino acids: CASSLHDSGEQYF. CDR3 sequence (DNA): TGCGCCAGCAGCTTACACGACTCAGGCGAGCAGTACTTC.

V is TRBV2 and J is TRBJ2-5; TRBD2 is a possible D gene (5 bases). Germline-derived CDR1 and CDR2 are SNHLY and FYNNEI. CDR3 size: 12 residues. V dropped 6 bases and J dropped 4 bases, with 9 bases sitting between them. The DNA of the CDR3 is TGTGCCAGCAGGGGAGACACAGAGACCCAGTACTTC. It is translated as CASRGDTETQYF.

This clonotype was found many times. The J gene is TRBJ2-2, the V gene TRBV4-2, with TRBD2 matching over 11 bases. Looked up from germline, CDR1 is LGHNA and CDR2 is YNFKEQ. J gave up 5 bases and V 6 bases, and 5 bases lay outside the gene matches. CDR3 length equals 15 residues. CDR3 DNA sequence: TGTGCCAGCAGTCGAACTAGCGGGAGTACCGGGGAGCTGTTTTTT. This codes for CASSRTSGSTGELFF.

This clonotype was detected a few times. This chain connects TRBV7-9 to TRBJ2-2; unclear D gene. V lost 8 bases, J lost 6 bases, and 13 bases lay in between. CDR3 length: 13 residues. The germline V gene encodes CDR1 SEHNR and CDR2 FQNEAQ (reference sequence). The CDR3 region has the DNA TGTGCCAGCGGACCGATGGGCCCCGGGGAGCTGTTTTTT. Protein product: CASGPMGPGELFF.